The 20 T cell receptor beta chains presented below share a single source sample, sequenced in a study of T-cell memory formation after mild COVID-19. TCRdb passed the 5' RACE reads through MiXCR, listing each CDR3 protein once. The sample carries approximately 560,000 distinct CDR3 sequences, roughly 17% recorded once. The sample comprised PBMCs or a T cell subset sorted from them (not recorded which). Receptors were obtained from an adult woman who had mild COVID-19 (a few samples of this study predate the infection). Cell type and time point are not known.

The rearrangement joins TRBV12-3 or TRBV12-4 to TRBJ2-1, with 10 positions matching TRBD1. The CDR3 has 16 amino acids. After removal of 5 bases from V and 3 bases from J, the junction contained 7 bases not matched to a gene. DNA for the CDR3: TGTGCCAGCAGTGGGCTGACAGGGGGCCTCTACAATGAGCAGTTCTTC. This codes for CASSGLTGGLYNEQFF.

The chain employs TRBV7-2 and TRBJ1-2, with no clear D. CDR3 length: 12 amino acids. Germline V gene lookup returns CDR1 SGHTA and CDR2 FQGNSA. The V gene lost 1 base and the J gene lost 4 bases, with 4 bases spanning the gap. CDR3 DNA: TGTGCCAGCAGCTTAGAACTCTATGGCTACACCTTC. Amino acids: CASSLELYGYTF. Variable domain in full (rest from reference TRBV7-2 and TRBJ1-2): GAGVSQSPSNKVTEKGKDVELRCDPISGHTALYWYRQSLGQGLEFLIYFQGNSAPDKSGLPSDRFSAERTGGSVSTLTIQRTQQEDSAVYLCASSLELYGYTFGSGTRLTVV.

The chain has TRBV7-2 and TRBJ2-2; unclear D gene. Germline V gene sequence: CDR1 SGHTA, CDR2 FQGNSA. The ends were cut back, 2 bases at V and 6 bases at J, with 13 bases in the middle. This CDR3 is built from 15 residues. CDR3 region: CASSLSPGVAGELFF. CDR3 in DNA: TGTGCCAGCAGCTTATCGCCAGGAGTGGCCGGGGAGCTGTTTTTT. The entire variable domain, with the rest obtained from reference TRBV7-2 and TRBJ2-2, is as follows: GAGVSQSPSNKVTEKGKDVELRCDPISGHTALYWYRQSLGQGLEFLIYFQGNSAPDKSGLPSDRFSAERTGGSVSTLTIQRTQQEDSAVYLCASSLSPGVAGELFFGEGSRLTVL.

The chain joins TRBV10-3 to TRBJ2-5; 7 bases agree with TRBD1. This CDR3 contains 13 residues. The V and J ends lost 11 bases and 0 bases, in that order; junction bases with no gene match: 6. Germline CDR1 reads ENHRY; CDR2 reads SYGVKD. Written as DNA, the CDR3 is TGTGCCGCTCGGACAGGAAACCAAGAGACCCAGTACTTC. Amino acids: CAARTGNQETQYF.

This chain uses TRBV29-1 with TRBJ2-1, with 9 bases fitting TRBD2. Trimming removed 4 bases from V and 3 bases from J; junction bases left unmatched: 7. Germline CDR1 reads SQVTM; CDR2 reads ANQGSEA. The CDR3 runs to 15 residues. For the CDR3, the DNA is TGCAGCGTTGGGAACCTAGCGGGACTCTACAATGAGCAGTTCTTC. It specifies CSVGNLAGLYNEQFF.

V gene TRBV5-4 combines with J gene TRBJ2-3, with 14 bases fitting TRBD2. Unmatched junction bases numbered 1, after V lost 3 bases and J lost 1 base. The CDR3 runs to 16 residues. CDR1 and CDR2 from the germline V gene are SGHNT and YYREEE (reference sequence). The CDR3 here is CASSWGLAGGTDTQYF. In DNA, the CDR3 is TGTGCCAGCAGCTGGGGACTAGCGGGAGGCACAGATACGCAGTATTTT. The full variable domain, in which reference TRBV5-4 and TRBJ2-3 provide the parts outside the CDR3, is ETGVTQSPTHLIKTRGQQVTLRCSSQSGHNTVSWYQQALGQGPQFIFQYYREEENGRGNFPPRFSGLQFPNYSSELNVNALELDDSALYLCASSWGLAGGTDTQYFGPGTRLTVL.

This clonotype was picked up a small number of times. The CDR3 sequence: CASSQEAGGSETQYF. Written as DNA, the CDR3 is TGCGCCAGCAGCCAAGAAGCAGGGGGGTCTGAGACCCAGTACTTC. The genes are TRBV4-1 and TRBJ2-5; D perhaps matches TRBD1 (7 bases). V dropped 0 bases and J dropped 5 bases, with 13 bases sitting between them. The CDR3 consists of 15 residues. Germline assignment: CDR1 MGHRA and CDR2 YSYEKL.

A few counts support this clonotype. The chain is built from TRBV5-6 and TRBJ1-4, with D perhaps TRBD1 (5 bases). The CDR3 totals 17 residues. V dropped 2 bases and J dropped 7 bases, with 21 bases sitting between them. Germline V gene sequence: CDR1 SGHDT, CDR2 YYEEEE. The CDR3 reads CASSLFAQKGLSEKLFF. In nucleotides, the CDR3 is TGTGCCAGCAGCTTATTTGCCCAGAAGGGGCTCTCTGAAAAACTGTTTTTT. The whole variable domain, filled in from reference TRBV5-6 and TRBJ1-4, reads DAGVTQSPTHLIKTRGQQVTLRCSPKSGHDTVSWYQQALGQGPQFIFQYYEEEERQRGNFPDRFSGHQFPNYSSELNVNALLLGDSALYLCASSLFAQKGLSEKLFFGSGTQLSVL.

This chain joins TRBV29-1 and TRBJ2-3; 14 bases are shared with TRBD2. The CDR3 length is 14 residues. In germline, CDR1 is SQVTM, CDR2 ANQGSEA. V lost 3 bases, J lost 6 bases, and 2 bases stayed unmatched. CDR3 nucleotides: TGCAGCGTTGAGGGACTAGCGGGAGTTGATACGCAGTATTTT. Its protein is CSVEGLAGVDTQYF.

The chain has TRBV12-5 and TRBJ1-3; unclear D gene. CDR3 length: 16 residues. V lost 0 bases and J lost 0, with 9 bases in between. Germline CDR1 reads LGHNT; CDR2 reads FRNRAP. CDR3 residues: CASGLVVYSSGNTIYF. For the CDR3, the DNA is TGTGCTAGTGGTTTGGTTGTCTATAGCTCTGGAAACACCATATATTTT.

This clonotype was seen a single time. V gene TRBV29-1 combines with J gene TRBJ1-1; D unclear. Germline-derived CDR1 and CDR2 are SQVTM and ANQGSEA. This CDR3 region has 13 residues. Trimming left V 7 bases short and J 3 bases short, with 15 bases between. The CDR3, as DNA: TGCAGCGCCGGTGAGGGCTGGGACACTGAAGCTTTCTTT. Its protein product is CSAGEGWDTEAFF.

This clonotype was picked up a small number of times. J is TRBJ2-5 and V is TRBV29-1; unclear D gene. Per the germline V gene, CDR1 is SQVTM and CDR2 is ANQGSEA. The CDR3 has 11 amino acids. This CDR3 is CGVGVIETQYF. The DNA of the CDR3 is TGCGGGGTCGGAGTGATAGAGACCCAGTACTTC. Full variable domain (outside the CDR3, taken from reference TRBV29-1 and TRBJ2-5): SAVISQKPSRDICQRGTSLTIQCQVDSQVTMMFWYRQQPGQSLTLIATANQGSEATYESGFVIDKFPISRPNLTFSTLTVSNMSPEDSSIYLCGVGVIETQYFGPGTRLLVL.

The V call is TRBV10-3, the J call TRBJ2-1, with D perhaps TRBD1 or TRBD2 (7 bases each). The germline V gene has CDR1 ENHRY and CDR2 SYGVKD. This CDR3 spans 14 amino acids. Trimming took off 6 bases at V and 7 bases at J, with 16 bases between the two ends. CDR3 region: CAIRSGGDRNEQFF. For the CDR3, the DNA is TGTGCCATCAGGTCAGGGGGGGATCGGAATGAGCAGTTCTTC.

The chain has TRBV6-2 or TRBV6-3 and TRBJ2-1; the match to TRBD2 covers 7 bases. Trimming at V came to 3 bases and at J to 0 bases, leaving 5 bases not matched to a gene. Germline-derived CDR1 and CDR2 are MNHEY and SVGEGT. The CDR3 has 16 residues. CDR3 nucleotides: TGTGCCAGCAGTTATGAGCGGGATATCTCCTACAATGAGCAGTTCTTC. Translated, it gives CASSYERDISYNEQFF.

This clonotype has a handful of counts. The chain is built from TRBV7-6 and TRBJ2-1; D perhaps matches TRBD1 (7 bases). CDR1 SGHVS and CDR2 FNYEAQ come from the germline V gene. Trimming pared 4 bases from V and 9 bases from J, leaving 22 bases between. This CDR3 has 16 amino acids. This chain's CDR3 is CASSSSVFRGISEQFF. The CDR3 DNA is TGTGCCAGCAGCTCTAGCGTGTTCAGGGGGATTAGTGAGCAGTTCTTC.

Of note for this clonotype: Just one base apart from a much larger clone, this may be a read error. The rearrangement joins TRBV7-6 to TRBJ2-7; the D gene is possibly TRBD2 (6 bases). CDR3 length: 15 amino acids. V was trimmed by 5 bases and J by 0 bases, leaving 14 bases between them. Germline-derived CDR1 and CDR2 are SGHVS and FNYEAQ. The CDR3 reads CASSTSQRSSYEQYF. The CDR3 bases are TGTGCCAGCAGCACTAGCCAGCGGAGCTCCTACGAGCAGTACTTC.

This chain connects TRBV7-8 to TRBJ1-2; D is perhaps TRBD1 (6 bases). The CDR3 loop spans 16 amino acids. Between the trimmed V and J ends, which lost 5 bases and 0 bases, there was a span of 16 bases. Germline V CDR1 and CDR2: SGHVS, FQNEAQ. CDR3 bases: TGTGCCAGCAGCGGAAAGGGACATATAGCTAACTATGGCTACACCTTC. Residues: CASSGKGHIANYGYTF.

This chain links TRBV6-1 with TRBJ2-1; perhaps TRBD2 as D (5 bases). V was pared by 5 bases and J by 0 bases, with 11 bases between. Germline CDR1 and CDR2: MNHNS and SASEGT. This CDR3 contains 15 residues. The CDR3 sequence: CASSREIRSYNEQFF. Written as DNA, the CDR3 is TGTGCCAGCAGTAGGGAGATTCGCTCCTACAATGAGCAGTTCTTC.

This chain joins TRBV6-6 and TRBJ2-3; no clear D gene. The CDR3 length is 16 residues. Trimming took 2 bases from V and 4 from J, leaving 16 bases between them. Per germline, CDR1 MNHNY and CDR2 SVGAGI (reference sequence). CDR3 sequence: CASSYGVKSWADTQYF. Here the CDR3 DNA reads TGTGCCAGCAGTTACGGAGTCAAGTCCTGGGCAGATACGCAGTATTTT.

This clonotype was picked up a small number of times. The chain employs TRBV19 and TRBJ2-1; TRBD2 matches 8 bases. V dropped 2 bases and J dropped 6; count of bases not matched to a gene: 6. The CDR3 has 15 residues. Per the germline V gene, CDR1 is LNHDA and CDR2 is SQIVND (reference sequence). CDR3 sequence (DNA): TGTGCCAGTAGTATATCCGTTGGGACTAGCAATGAGCAGTTCTTC. Residues: CASSISVGTSNEQFF.